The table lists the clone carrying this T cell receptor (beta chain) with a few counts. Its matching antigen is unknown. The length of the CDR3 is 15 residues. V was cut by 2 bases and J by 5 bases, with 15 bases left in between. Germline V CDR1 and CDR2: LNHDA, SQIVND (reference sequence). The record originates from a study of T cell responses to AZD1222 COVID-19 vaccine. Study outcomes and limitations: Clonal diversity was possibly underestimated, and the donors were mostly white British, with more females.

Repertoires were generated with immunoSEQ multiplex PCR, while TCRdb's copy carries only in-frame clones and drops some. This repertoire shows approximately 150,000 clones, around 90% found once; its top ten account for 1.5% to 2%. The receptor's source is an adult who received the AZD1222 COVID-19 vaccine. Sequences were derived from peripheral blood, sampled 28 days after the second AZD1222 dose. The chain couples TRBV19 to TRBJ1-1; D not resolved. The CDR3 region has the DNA TGTGCCAGTAGTATAATCTCTGGGGTAGGGACTGAAGCTTTCTTT. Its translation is CASSIISGVGTEAFF.